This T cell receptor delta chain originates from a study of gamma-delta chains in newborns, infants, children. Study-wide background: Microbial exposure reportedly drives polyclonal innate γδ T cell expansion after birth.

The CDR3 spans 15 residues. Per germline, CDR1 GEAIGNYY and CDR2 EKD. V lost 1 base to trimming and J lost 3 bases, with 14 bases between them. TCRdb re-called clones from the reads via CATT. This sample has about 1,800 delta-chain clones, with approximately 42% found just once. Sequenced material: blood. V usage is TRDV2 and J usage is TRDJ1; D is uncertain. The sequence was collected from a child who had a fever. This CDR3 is CACDTLSLSADKLIF. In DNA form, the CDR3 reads TGTGCCTGTGACACTCTCTCACTCTCAGCCGATAAACTCATCTTT.